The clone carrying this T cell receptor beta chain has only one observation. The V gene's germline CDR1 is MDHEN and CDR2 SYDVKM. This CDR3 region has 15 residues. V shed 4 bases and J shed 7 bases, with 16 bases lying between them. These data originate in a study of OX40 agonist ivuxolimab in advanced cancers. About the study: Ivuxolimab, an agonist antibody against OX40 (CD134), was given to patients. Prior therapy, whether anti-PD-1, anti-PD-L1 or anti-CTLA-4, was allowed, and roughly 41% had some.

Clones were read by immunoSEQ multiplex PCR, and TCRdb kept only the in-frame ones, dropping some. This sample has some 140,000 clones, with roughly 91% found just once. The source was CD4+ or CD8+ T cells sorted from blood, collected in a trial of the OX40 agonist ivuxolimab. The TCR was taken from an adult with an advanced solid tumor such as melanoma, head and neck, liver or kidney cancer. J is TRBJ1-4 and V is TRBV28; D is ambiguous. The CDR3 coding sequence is TGTGCCAGCAGTTCCTCACCTAGGTTGAGTGAAAAACTGTTTTTT. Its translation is CASSSSPRLSEKLFF.